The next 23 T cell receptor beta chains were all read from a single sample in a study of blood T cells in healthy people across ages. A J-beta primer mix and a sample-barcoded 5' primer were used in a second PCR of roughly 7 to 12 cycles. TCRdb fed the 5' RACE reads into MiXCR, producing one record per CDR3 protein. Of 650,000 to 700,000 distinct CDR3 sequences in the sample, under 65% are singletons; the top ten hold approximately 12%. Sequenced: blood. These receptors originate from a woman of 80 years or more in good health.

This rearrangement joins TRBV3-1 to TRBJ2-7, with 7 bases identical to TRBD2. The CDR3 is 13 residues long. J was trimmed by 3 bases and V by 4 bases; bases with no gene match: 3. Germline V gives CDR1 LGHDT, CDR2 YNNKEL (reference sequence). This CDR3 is CASSPGTIYEQYF. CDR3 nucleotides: TGTGCCAGCAGCCCCGGGACTATCTACGAGCAGTACTTC.

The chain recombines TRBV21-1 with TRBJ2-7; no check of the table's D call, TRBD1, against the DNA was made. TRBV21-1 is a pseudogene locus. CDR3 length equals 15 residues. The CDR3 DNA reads TGTGCCAGCAGCAGAGGGGACAGAATCTCCTACGAGCAGTACTTC. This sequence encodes CASSRGDRISYEQYF.

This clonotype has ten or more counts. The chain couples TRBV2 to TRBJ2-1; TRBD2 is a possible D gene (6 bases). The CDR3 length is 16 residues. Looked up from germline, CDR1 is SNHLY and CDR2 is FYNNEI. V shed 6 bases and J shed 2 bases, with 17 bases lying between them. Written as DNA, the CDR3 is TGTGCCAGCAGCCCAGACCCCGGGGGAACCTACAATGAGCAGTTCTTC. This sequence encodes CASSPDPGGTYNEQFF.

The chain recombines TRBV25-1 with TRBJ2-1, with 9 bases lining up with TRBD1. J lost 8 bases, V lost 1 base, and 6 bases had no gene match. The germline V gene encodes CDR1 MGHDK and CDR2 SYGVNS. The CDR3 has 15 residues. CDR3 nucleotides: TGTGCCAGCAGTGAATCCTGGACAGGGGAGGATGAGCAGTTCTTC. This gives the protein CASSESWTGEDEQFF.

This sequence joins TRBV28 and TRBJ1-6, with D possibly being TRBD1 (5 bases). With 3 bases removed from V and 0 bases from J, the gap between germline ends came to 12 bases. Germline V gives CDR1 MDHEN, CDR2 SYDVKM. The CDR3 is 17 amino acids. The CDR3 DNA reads TGTGCCAGCAGTTTCCAGGGTTTGAGCTCCTATAATTCACCCCTCCACTTT. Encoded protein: CASSFQGLSSYNSPLHF.

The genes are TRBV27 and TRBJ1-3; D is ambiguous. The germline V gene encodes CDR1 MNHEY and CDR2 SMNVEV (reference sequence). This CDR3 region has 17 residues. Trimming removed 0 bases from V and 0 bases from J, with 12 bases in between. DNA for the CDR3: TGTGCCAGCAGTTTATCGAGGGATAGGTACTCTGGAAACACCATATATTTT. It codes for CASSLSRDRYSGNTIYF.

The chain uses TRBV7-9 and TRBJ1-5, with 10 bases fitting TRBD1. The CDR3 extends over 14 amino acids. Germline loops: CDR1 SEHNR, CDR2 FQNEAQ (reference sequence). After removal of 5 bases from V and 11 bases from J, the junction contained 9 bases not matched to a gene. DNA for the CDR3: TGTGCCAGCAGCCACGGACAGGGGGTCTTGGCCCAGCATTTT. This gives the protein CASSHGQGVLAQHF.

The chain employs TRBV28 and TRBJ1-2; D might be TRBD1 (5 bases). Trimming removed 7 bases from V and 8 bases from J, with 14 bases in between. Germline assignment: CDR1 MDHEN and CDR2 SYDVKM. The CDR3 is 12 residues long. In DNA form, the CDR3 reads TGTGCCAGCACCCCCTTGGGGGGAGGCTACACCTTC. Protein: CASTPLGGGYTF.

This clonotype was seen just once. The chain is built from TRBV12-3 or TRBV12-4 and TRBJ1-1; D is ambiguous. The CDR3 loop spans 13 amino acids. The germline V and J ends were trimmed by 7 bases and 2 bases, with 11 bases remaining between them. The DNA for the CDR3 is TGTGCCAGCACCGGGCGGGGTAACACTGAAGCTTTCTTT. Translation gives CASTGRGNTEAFF.

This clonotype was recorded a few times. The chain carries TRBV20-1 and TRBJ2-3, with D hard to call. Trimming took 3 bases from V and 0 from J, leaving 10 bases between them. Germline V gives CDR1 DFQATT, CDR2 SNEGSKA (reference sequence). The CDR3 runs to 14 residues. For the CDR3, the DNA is TGCAGTGCTAGTCTCCTACTTAGCACAGATACGCAGTATTTT. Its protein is CSASLLLSTDTQYF.

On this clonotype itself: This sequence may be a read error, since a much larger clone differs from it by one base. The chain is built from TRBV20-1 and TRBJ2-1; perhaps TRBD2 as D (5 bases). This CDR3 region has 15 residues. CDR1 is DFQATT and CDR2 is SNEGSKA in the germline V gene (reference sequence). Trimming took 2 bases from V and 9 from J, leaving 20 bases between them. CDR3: CSARIPGISPGEQFF. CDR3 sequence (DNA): TGCAGTGCTAGAATCCCCGGGATTAGCCCGGGTGAGCAGTTCTTC.

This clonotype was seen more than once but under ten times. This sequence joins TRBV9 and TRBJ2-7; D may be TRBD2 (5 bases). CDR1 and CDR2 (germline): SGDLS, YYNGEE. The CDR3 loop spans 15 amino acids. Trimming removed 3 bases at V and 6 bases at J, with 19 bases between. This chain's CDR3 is CASSGTLLWGGEQYF. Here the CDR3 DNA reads TGTGCCAGCAGCGGGACTCTCCTGTGGGGTGGCGAGCAGTACTTC. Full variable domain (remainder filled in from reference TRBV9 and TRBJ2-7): DSGVTQTPKHLITATGQRVTLRCSPRSGDLSVYWYQQSLDQGLQFLIQYYNGEERAKGNILERFSAQQFPDLHSELNLSSLELGDSALYFCASSGTLLWGGEQYFGPGTRLTVT.

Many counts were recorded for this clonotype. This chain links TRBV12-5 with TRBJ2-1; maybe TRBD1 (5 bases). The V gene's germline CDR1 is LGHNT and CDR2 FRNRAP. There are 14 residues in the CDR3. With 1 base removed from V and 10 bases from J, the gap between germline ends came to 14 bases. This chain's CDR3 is CASGLELGRGEQFF. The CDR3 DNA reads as TGTGCTAGTGGTTTGGAATTGGGAAGGGGCGAGCAGTTCTTC.

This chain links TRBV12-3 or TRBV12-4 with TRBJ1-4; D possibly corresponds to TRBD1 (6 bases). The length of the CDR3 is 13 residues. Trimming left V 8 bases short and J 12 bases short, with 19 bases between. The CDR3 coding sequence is TGTGCCAGCCAACAGGGTAATATGAAGGAACTGTTTTTT. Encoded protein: CASQQGNMKELFF.

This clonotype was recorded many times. The CDR3 DNA sequence: TGCAGTGCTAGAGTAGGAGGGAATCCCTACGAGCAGTACTTC. This codes for CSARVGGNPYEQYF. V gene TRBV20-1 combines with J gene TRBJ2-7; D is perhaps TRBD2 (6 bases). CDR1 and CDR2 (germline): DFQATT, SNEGSKA (reference sequence). V was cut by 1 base and J by 2 bases, with 12 bases left in between. The CDR3 spans 14 residues.

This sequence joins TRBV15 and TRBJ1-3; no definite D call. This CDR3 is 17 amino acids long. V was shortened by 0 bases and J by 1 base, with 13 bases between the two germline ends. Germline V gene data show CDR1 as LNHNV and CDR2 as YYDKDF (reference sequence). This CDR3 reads CATSRDAQSSSGNTIYF. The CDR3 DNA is TGTGCCACCAGCAGAGATGCACAGTCCTCTTCTGGAAACACCATATATTTT.

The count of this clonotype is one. This CDR3 reads CSVEDADGDSWGKLFF. The CDR3 region has the DNA TGCAGCGTTGAAGACGCCGACGGGGACAGTTGGGGAAAACTGTTTTTT. The gene calls are TRBV29-1 and TRBJ1-4; 7 bases fit TRBD1. V gave up 0 bases and J gave up 10 bases; unmatched junction bases: 14. This CDR3 region has 16 residues. Germline lookup yields CDR1 SQVTM and CDR2 ANQGSEA.

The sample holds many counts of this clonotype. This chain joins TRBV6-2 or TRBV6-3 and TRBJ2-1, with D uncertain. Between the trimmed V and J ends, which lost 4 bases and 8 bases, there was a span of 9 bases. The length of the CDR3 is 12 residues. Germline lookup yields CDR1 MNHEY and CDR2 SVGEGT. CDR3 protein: CASSLLGHEQFF. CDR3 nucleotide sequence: TGTGCCAGCAGTTTGTTAGGGCATGAGCAGTTCTTC.

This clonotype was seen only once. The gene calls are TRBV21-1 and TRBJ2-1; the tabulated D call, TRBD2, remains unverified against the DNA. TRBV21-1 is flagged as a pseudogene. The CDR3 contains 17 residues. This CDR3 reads CASSKTREGLVWSEQFF. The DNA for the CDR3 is TGTGCCAGCAGCAAAACCCGGGAGGGCCTCGTATGGAGTGAGCAGTTCTTC.

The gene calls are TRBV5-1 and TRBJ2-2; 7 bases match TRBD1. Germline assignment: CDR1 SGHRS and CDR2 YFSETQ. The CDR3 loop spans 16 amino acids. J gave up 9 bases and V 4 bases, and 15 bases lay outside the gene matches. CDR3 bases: TGCGCCAGCAGCGGGACGACAGGGACCATCTCACGGGAGCTGTTTTTT. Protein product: CASSGTTGTISRELFF. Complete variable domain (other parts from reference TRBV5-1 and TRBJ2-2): KAGVTQTPRYLIKTRGQQVTLSCSPISGHRSVSWYQQTPGQGLQFLFEYFSETQRNKGNFPGRFSGRQFSNSRSEMNVSTLELGDSALYLCASSGTTGTISRELFFGEGSRLTVL.

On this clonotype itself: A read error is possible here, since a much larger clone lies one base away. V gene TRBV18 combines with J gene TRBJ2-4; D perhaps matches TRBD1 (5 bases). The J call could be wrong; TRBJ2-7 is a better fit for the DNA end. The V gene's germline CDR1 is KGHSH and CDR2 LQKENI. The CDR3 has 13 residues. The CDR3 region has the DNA TGTGCCAGCTCACCTAAACAGGATATCGAGCAGTACTTC. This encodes CASSPKQDIEQYF.

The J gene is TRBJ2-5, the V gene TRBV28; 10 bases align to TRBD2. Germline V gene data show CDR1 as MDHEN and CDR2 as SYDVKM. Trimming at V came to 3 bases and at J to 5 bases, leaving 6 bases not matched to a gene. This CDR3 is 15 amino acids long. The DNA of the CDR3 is TGTGCCAGCAGTTTCGAGCGGGAGGGCCGGGAGACCCAGTACTTC. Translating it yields CASSFEREGRETQYF.

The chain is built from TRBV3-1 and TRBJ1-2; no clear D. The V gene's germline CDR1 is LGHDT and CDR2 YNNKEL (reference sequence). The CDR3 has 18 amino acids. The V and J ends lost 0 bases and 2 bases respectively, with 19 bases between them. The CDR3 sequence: CASSQDRRRELLNYGYTF. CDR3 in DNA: TGTGCCAGCAGCCAAGATCGCAGGCGAGAGCTTCTCAACTATGGCTACACCTTC. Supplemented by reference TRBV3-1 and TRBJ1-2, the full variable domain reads DTAVSQTPKYLVTQMGNDKSIKCEQNLGHDTMYWYKQDSKKFLKIMFSYNNKELIINETVPNRFSPKSPDKAHLNLHINSLELGDSAVYFCASSQDRRRELLNYGYTFGSGTRLTVV.